The 32 T cell receptor beta chains below were found in one sample sequenced in a study of T cell responses to AZD1222 COVID-19 vaccine. Method: immunoSEQ multiplex PCR; TCRdb's copy keeps in-frame clones and lacks some. The sample holds about 110,000 clones; less than 95% are singletons and the top ten take approximately 8.2%. The sample here was peripheral blood, taken 28 days after the second AZD1222 dose. These receptors came from an adult who received the AZD1222 COVID-19 vaccine.

The V call is TRBV4-1, the J call TRBJ1-5; 9 bases map to TRBD1. CDR1 and CDR2 from the germline V gene are MGHRA and YSYEKL. V was pared by 6 bases and J by 4 bases, with 7 bases of the junction left unmatched. The CDR3 totals 15 residues. The CDR3 spells CASSQVGQGNQPQHF. The CDR3 DNA sequence: TGCGCCAGCAGTCAGGTTGGACAGGGGAATCAGCCCCAGCATTTT.

The J gene is TRBJ1-5, the V gene TRBV7-6, with D unclear. V was cut by 1 base and J by 2 bases, with 15 bases left in between. This CDR3 has 17 residues. CDR1 is SGHVS and CDR2 is FNYEAQ in the germline V gene. As DNA, the CDR3 is TGTGCCAGCAGCTTAGACAGCCATGTCTTCGGCAATCAGCCCCAGCATTTT. It encodes CASSLDSHVFGNQPQHF.

The chain uses TRBV18 and TRBJ2-5, with D maybe TRBD1 (6 bases). V was cut by 3 bases and J by 3 bases, with 14 bases left in between. CDR3 size: 15 residues. Germline CDR1 reads KGHSH; CDR2 reads LQKENI. CDR3 DNA sequence: TGTGCCAGCTCACCGAACACAGGGATGGAAGAGACCCAGTACTTC. Translating it yields CASSPNTGMEETQYF.

The chain joins TRBV7-9 to TRBJ1-6; 10 bases are shared with TRBD1. CDR1 is SEHNR and CDR2 is FQNEAQ in the germline V gene (reference sequence). The CDR3 consists of 18 residues. J lost 7 bases, V lost 0 bases, and 9 bases had no gene match. CDR3 protein: CASSLAGTRDRGNSPLHF. In DNA form, the CDR3 reads TGTGCCAGCAGCTTAGCGGGGACTCGGGACAGGGGAAATTCACCCCTCCACTTT.

The chain has TRBV13 and TRBJ2-7, with TRBD1 as a possible D gene (5 bases). Trimming shortened V by 5 bases and J by 3 bases, and 8 bases separated the two germline ends. The CDR3 is 12 amino acids. Germline lookup yields CDR1 PRHDT and CDR2 FYEKMQ (reference sequence). CDR3 residues: CASSPGNYEQYF. The CDR3, as DNA: TGTGCCAGCAGCCCAGGGAACTACGAGCAGTACTTC.

The chain has TRBV21-1 and TRBJ1-1. TRBV21-1 is tagged as a pseudogene. The CDR3 sequence is 12 residues long. The CDR3 region has the DNA TGTGCCAGCAGCAAAGCAGGGGAGGGGGCTTTCTTT. This gives the protein CASSKAGEGAFF.

The chain is built from TRBV4-1 and TRBJ2-1; 7 positions agree with TRBD1. The CDR3 consists of 14 residues. Unmatched junction bases numbered 2, after V lost 2 bases and J lost 4 bases. CDR1 and CDR2 (germline): MGHRA, YSYEKL. The CDR3 sequence is CASSQTTGYNEQFF. The CDR3 DNA reads as TGCGCCAGCAGCCAAACGACAGGGTACAATGAGCAGTTCTTC.

The J gene is TRBJ2-7, the V gene TRBV7-8, with 12 bases identical to TRBD2. Trimming at V came to 6 bases and at J to 9 bases, leaving 12 bases not matched to a gene. Germline CDR1 and CDR2: SGHVS and FQNEAQ. The CDR3 is 15 residues long. This CDR3 is CASSRSRLAGVVQYF. The CDR3 bases are TGTGCCAGCAGTCGATCGAGACTAGCGGGGGTGGTGCAGTACTTC.

This clone occurred once. The chain employs TRBV15 and TRBJ2-6; no reliable D call. Germline loops: CDR1 LNHNV, CDR2 YYDKDF (reference sequence). V gave up 0 bases and J gave up 1 base, with 19 bases separating them. The CDR3 sequence is 20 residues long. The CDR3 DNA reads TGTGCCACCAGCAGAGATCGGTTGGGTAACCTCCCATCTGGGGCCAACGTCCTGACTTTC. Its translation is CATSRDRLGNLPSGANVLTF.

This chain links TRBV4-1 with TRBJ1-5; D is perhaps TRBD1 (5 bases). Germline CDR1 MGHRA, CDR2 YSYEKL. The CDR3 has 15 amino acids. Trimming took 3 bases from V and 5 from J, leaving 14 bases between them. The DNA of the CDR3 is TGCGCCAGCAGCCAGGGAGGGGCAGGTTATCAGCCCCAGCATTTT. Translation gives CASSQGGAGYQPQHF.

The chain couples TRBV5-1 to TRBJ1-3, with D perhaps TRBD1 (6 bases). Trimming took 0 bases from V and 3 from J, leaving 10 bases between them. CDR1 is SGHRS, CDR2 YFSETQ, per germline. The CDR3 length is 15 residues. The CDR3 DNA reads TGCGCCAGCAGCTTGGCCGGACAGAATGGAAACACCATATATTTT. It yields the protein CASSLAGQNGNTIYF.

The V gene is TRBV29-1, the J gene TRBJ1-2; D is uncertain. CDR3 length: 12 residues. The germline V gene has CDR1 SQVTM and CDR2 ANQGSEA. V was shortened by 4 bases and J by 4 bases, with 10 bases between the two germline ends. The CDR3 here is CSVGDLGYGYTF. Here the CDR3 DNA reads TGCAGCGTTGGGGATTTAGGCTATGGCTACACCTTC.

The chain recombines TRBV27 with TRBJ2-1, with TRBD2 identical over 8 bases. Looked up from germline, CDR1 is MNHEY and CDR2 is SMNVEV (reference sequence). CDR3 length equals 16 residues. Trimming cost V 6 bases and J 3 bases; bases outside gene matches: 10. The CDR3 DNA reads as TGTGCCAGCAGCTCCCCACTGCGGGGGGACTACAATGAGCAGTTCTTC. Amino acids: CASSSPLRGDYNEQFF.

This chain links TRBV6-2 or TRBV6-3 with TRBJ2-1, with 7 bases matching TRBD2. This CDR3 has 15 amino acids. V shed 7 bases, J shed 6 bases, and the junction held 12 bases outside the gene matches. CDR1 is MNHEY, CDR2 SVGEGT, per germline. CDR3 in DNA: TGTGCCAGCATCCCGGGGGGTAGGAGTCGCAATGAGCAGTTCTTC. Translating gives CASIPGGRSRNEQFF.

The genes are TRBV9 and TRBJ1-1, with a possible D match to TRBD1 (5 bases). Germline CDR1 is SGDLS and CDR2 is YYNGEE. Trimming took off 4 bases at V and 4 bases at J, with 17 bases between the two ends. This CDR3 is built from 15 residues. CDR3 amino acids: CASSPNQGMLTEAFF. For the CDR3, the DNA is TGTGCCAGCAGCCCCAATCAGGGAATGCTCACTGAAGCTTTCTTT.

For the CDR3, the DNA is TGTGCCAGCAGCGTATGGGGACAGGGTGACACTGAAGCTTTCTTT. The encoded protein is CASSVWGQGDTEAFF. The rearrangement uses TRBV7-9 and TRBJ1-1; TRBD1 matches 9 bases. The V segment lost 5 bases and the J segment 3 bases; nucleotides outside the gene matches: 7. CDR1 and CDR2 from the germline V gene are SEHNR and FQNEAQ (reference sequence). The CDR3 extends over 15 amino acids.

The V call is TRBV21-1, the J call TRBJ1-4. TRBV21-1 is a pseudogene segment. This CDR3 contains 14 residues. CDR3 nucleotides: TGTGCTCGCCCTACCCCAAGGCAGATTGAAAAACTGTTTTTT. Amino acids: CARPTPRQIEKLFF.

The chain links TRBV7-2 to TRBJ1-6, with TRBD1 matching over 10 bases. CDR3 length: 15 residues. J was trimmed by 10 bases and V by 5 bases; bases with no gene match: 8. Germline V lookup: CDR1 SGHTA, CDR2 FQGNSA. CDR3 DNA sequence: TGTGCCAGCAGCGTCGGGACAGGGGAACGGTCACCCCTCCACTTT. This translates into CASSVGTGERSPLHF.

The chain employs TRBV13 and TRBJ2-7; D possibly corresponds to TRBD1 (6 bases). CDR1 is PRHDT and CDR2 is FYEKMQ in the germline V gene (reference sequence). The CDR3 sequence is 14 residues long. Trimming cost V 5 bases and J 2 bases, with 13 bases left between them. As DNA, the CDR3 is TGTGCCAGCAGCCCTCGGGACATTACCTACGAGCAGTACTTC. This sequence encodes CASSPRDITYEQYF.

The chain joins TRBV4-3 to TRBJ2-1; 7 bases fit TRBD2. This CDR3 is 15 amino acids long. The germline V gene encodes CDR1 LGHNA and CDR2 YSLEER. J lost 4 bases, V lost 1 base, and 4 bases had no gene match. CDR3 region: CASSQASGPYNEQFF. The CDR3 DNA is TGCGCCAGCAGCCAAGCTAGCGGACCGTACAATGAGCAGTTCTTC.

This CDR3 reads CASSQDNNYGYTF. The CDR3 nucleotides read TGTGCCAGCAGTCAAGACAATAACTATGGCTACACCTTC. This chain connects TRBV6-6 to TRBJ1-2; D gene uncertain. Germline V lookup: CDR1 MNHNY, CDR2 SVGAGI (reference sequence). With 5 bases removed from V and 1 base from J, the gap between germline ends came to 8 bases. The length of the CDR3 is 13 residues.

This clone appeared once. This chain connects TRBV19 to TRBJ1-4, with 10 nucleotides matching TRBD1. V trimming: 4 bases; J trimming: 7 bases; junction bases outside the gene matches: 3. The CDR3 consists of 14 residues. Germline lookup yields CDR1 LNHDA and CDR2 SQIVND (reference sequence). In DNA, the CDR3 is TGTGCCAGTAGTACGACAGGGGGCGGTGAAAAACTGTTTTTT. Amino acids: CASSTTGGGEKLFF.

The genes are TRBV12-3 or TRBV12-4 and TRBJ1-2, with TRBD1 matching 7 bases. CDR3 size: 13 residues. The J segment lost 4 bases and the V segment lost 6 bases, leaving 5 bases of the junction unmatched. CDR3 sequence (DNA): TGTGCCAGCAGCCTAAGACAGGGCTATGGCTACACCTTC. Its translation: CASSLRQGYGYTF.

The chain carries TRBV4-1 and TRBJ1-2; no firm D call. Trimming removed 0 bases from V and 1 base from J, with 12 bases in between. Germline CDR1 MGHRA, CDR2 YSYEKL. The CDR3 has 16 residues. Written as DNA, the CDR3 is TGCGCCAGCAGCCAAGAGGGGTACCGAAGTAACTATGGCTACACCTTC. Translated, it gives CASSQEGYRSNYGYTF.

The chain recombines TRBV4-3 with TRBJ2-2; D perhaps matches TRBD2 (6 bases). V lost 4 bases and J 1 base, leaving 13 bases between the germline ends. The CDR3 totals 16 residues. Germline-derived CDR1 and CDR2 are LGHNA and YSLEER. The DNA of the CDR3 is TGCGCCAGCAGCCCCGGGACTCTCGGGAACACCGGGGAGCTGTTTTTT. Translation gives CASSPGTLGNTGELFF.

The chain combines TRBV3-1 (or the pseudogene TRBV3-2) with TRBJ1-2, with unresolved D. The CDR3 length is 13 residues. V was pared by 3 bases and J by 1 base, with 6 bases between. Germline V CDR1 and CDR2: LGHDT, YNNKEL (reference sequence). CDR3 sequence reads: CASSHPGNYGYTF. CDR3 coding DNA: TGTGCCAGCAGCCACCCGGGTAACTATGGCTACACCTTC.

V is TRBV5-4 and J is TRBJ2-1; tentatively, D is TRBD2 (5 bases). The germline V and J ends were trimmed by 0 bases and 2 bases, with 9 bases remaining between them. This CDR3 spans 15 amino acids. Looked up from germline, CDR1 is SGHNT and CDR2 is YYREEE (reference sequence). CDR3 loop: CASSLAGVPYNEQFF. CDR3 coding DNA: TGTGCCAGCAGCTTGGCCGGGGTTCCCTACAATGAGCAGTTCTTC.

The V and J genes are TRBV2 and TRBJ2-7, with D tentatively TRBD1 or TRBD2 (5 bases each). Trimming shortened V by 4 bases and J by 4 bases, and 11 bases separated the two germline ends. This CDR3 spans 13 amino acids. CDR1 and CDR2 (germline): SNHLY, FYNNEI. The CDR3: CASSAGAGYEQYF. The CDR3, as DNA: TGTGCCAGCAGTGCCGGGGCAGGTTACGAGCAGTACTTC.

The genes are TRBV5-6 and TRBJ2-1, with 7 bases fitting TRBD1. Germline-derived CDR1 and CDR2 are SGHDT and YYEEEE. The junction had 17 bases not matched to a gene; V was cut back by 2 bases and J by 15 bases. The CDR3 loop spans 15 amino acids. The CDR3 sequence: CASSLARQGREVGFF. CDR3 nucleotides: TGTGCCAGCAGCTTAGCCCGACAGGGAAGGGAAGTTGGGTTCTTC.

This clone was recorded only once. The chain carries TRBV30 and TRBJ2-5; maybe TRBD2 (6 bases). Trimming shortened V by 4 bases and J by 2 bases, and 17 bases separated the two germline ends. Germline CDR1 GTSNPN, CDR2 SVGIG (reference sequence). The CDR3 runs to 15 residues. The DNA for the CDR3 is TGTGCCTGGACCCTCGTCCGGGCGGGGCAAGAGACCCAGTACTTC. This translates into CAWTLVRAGQETQYF.

The gene calls are TRBV20-1 and TRBJ1-2; D remains unclear. The CDR3 has 11 residues. V was clipped by 4 bases and J by 5 bases, with 8 bases between them. CDR1 DFQATT and CDR2 SNEGSKA come from the germline V gene (reference sequence). Here the CDR3 DNA reads TGCAGTGCTACGGGCGGGTATGGCTACACCTTC. Residues: CSATGGYGYTF.

This clone was counted between two and nine times. The chain recombines TRBV6-5 with TRBJ2-1; D may be TRBD1 (6 bases). CDR1 and CDR2 (germline): MNHEY, SVGAGI. Trimming took off 0 bases at V and 4 bases at J, with 13 bases between the two ends. The CDR3 runs to 16 residues. CDR3 DNA: TGTGCCAGCAGTTACTCGAGAAAGGGACAATACAATGAGCAGTTCTTC. It codes for CASSYSRKGQYNEQFF.